Listed below are T cell receptor beta chains from one sample, sequenced in a study of blood T cell repertoires in COVID-19. The method was immunoSEQ multiplex PCR; TCRdb's version includes in-frame clones alone and lacks a portion of them. The sample lists hundreds of thousands of clones, around 88% seen once, with roughly 6.7% in the top ten. The sample comprised peripheral blood. The source is a woman between 25 and 40 years old with COVID-19, enrolled during active disease. Each CDR3 is given with its conserved first and last residue. Fields, in order: J gene, V gene, D gene, clone size, CDR3 protein, CDR3 DNA. D genes are given only for firm matches. A clone size is listed for some rows: how often the clone was seen (once, few, many), or a class if it is expanded.

>TRBJ2-3|TRBV29-1|.|.
CSAGGDTQYF
TGCAGCGCCGGGGGAGATACGCAGTATTTT
>TRBJ2-3|TRBV19|TRBD1|.
CASSVGDRPTDTQYF
TGTGCCAGTAGTGTCGGGGACAGACCCACAGATACGCAGTATTTT
>TRBJ2-5|TRBV24-1|TRBD1|.
CATSPGQGLRETQYF
TGTGCCACCTCACCGGGACAGGGGTTAAGGGAGACCCAGTACTTC
>TRBJ2-3|TRBV24-1|TRBD2|.
CATSDRLTSGGAKDTQYF
TGTGCCACCAGTGACCGTCTGACTAGCGGGGGGGCGAAAGATACGCAGTATTTT
>TRBJ2-5|TRBV5-1|.|.
CASSLQYQETQYF
TGCGCCAGCAGCCTCCAGTACCAAGAGACCCAGTACTTC
>TRBJ2-5|TRBV6-5|TRBD2|.
CASAPGTSRETQYF
TGTGCCAGCGCTCCCGGGACTAGCCGGGAGACCCAGTACTTC
>TRBJ1-2|TRBV5-4|TRBD1|.
CASSLQGNGYTF
TGTGCCAGCAGCTTACAGGGGAATGGCTACACCTTC
>TRBJ2-1|TRBV24-1|.|once
CATSDLVGASTRDNEQFF
TGTGCCACCAGTGATTTGGTGGGGGCTAGTACTCGGGACAATGAGCAGTTCTTC
>TRBJ2-1|TRBV9|.|.
CASSVAGNEQFF
TGTGCCAGCAGCGTAGCGGGAAATGAGCAGTTCTTC
>TRBJ2-7|TRBV7-2|TRBD1|.
CASSLAPTGSLTYEQYF
TGTGCCAGCAGCTTAGCCCCGACAGGGTCCCTGACCTACGAGCAGTACTTC
>TRBJ2-3|TRBV20-1|TRBD2|.
CSAGVAGGIADTQYF
TGCAGTGCTGGTGTAGCGGGAGGGATCGCAGATACGCAGTATTTT
>TRBJ2-4|TRBV28|TRBD1|.
CATETGGVQNIQYF
TGTGCCACCGAAACAGGGGGCGTCCAAAACATTCAGTACTTC